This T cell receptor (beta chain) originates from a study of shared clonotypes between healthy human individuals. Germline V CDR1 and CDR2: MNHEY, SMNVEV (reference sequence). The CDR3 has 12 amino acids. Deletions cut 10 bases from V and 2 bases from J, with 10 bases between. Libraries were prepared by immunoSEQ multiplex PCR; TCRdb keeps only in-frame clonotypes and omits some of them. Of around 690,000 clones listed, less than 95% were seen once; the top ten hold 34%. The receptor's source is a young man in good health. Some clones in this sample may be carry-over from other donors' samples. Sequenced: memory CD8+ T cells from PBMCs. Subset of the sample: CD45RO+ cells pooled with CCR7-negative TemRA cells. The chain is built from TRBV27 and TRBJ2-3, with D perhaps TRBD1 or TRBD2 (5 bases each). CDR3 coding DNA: TGTGCCATCAGGGACCTCACAGATACGCAGTATTTT. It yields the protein CAIRDLTDTQYF.